These 9 T cell receptor beta chains originate from one sample sequenced in a study of blood T cell repertoires in COVID-19. Clones were read by immunoSEQ multiplex PCR, and TCRdb kept only the in-frame ones, dropping some. The sample holds approximately 68,000 clones, roughly 87% seen once. The sample was peripheral blood. The receptors shown here come from a human donor in a cohort sampled during active COVID-19.

The rearrangement uses TRBV9 and TRBJ2-5; 10 bases agree with TRBD2. The V segment lost 3 bases and the J segment 0 bases; nucleotides outside the gene matches: 11. This CDR3 region has 18 residues. In germline, CDR1 is SGDLS, CDR2 YYNGEE. The CDR3 here is CASSAGSHSGGNQETQYF. Written as DNA, the CDR3 is TGTGCCAGCAGCGCCGGAAGCCATAGCGGGGGGAACCAAGAGACCCAGTACTTC. The whole variable domain, remainder taken from reference TRBV9 and TRBJ2-5, is DSGVTQTPKHLITATGQRVTLRCSPRSGDLSVYWYQQSLDQGLQFLIQYYNGEERAKGNILERFSAQQFPDLHSELNLSSLELGDSALYFCASSAGSHSGGNQETQYFGPGTRLLVL.

The genes are TRBV29-1 and TRBJ2-7; D is possibly TRBD2 (6 bases). CDR1 and CDR2 (germline): SQVTM, ANQGSEA. Trimming took off 2 bases at V and 4 bases at J, with 12 bases between the two ends. The CDR3 runs 13 residues. CDR3 sequence: CSVESVAGYEQYF. DNA of the CDR3: TGCAGCGTTGAATCGGTCGCGGGGTACGAGCAGTACTTC.

V usage is TRBV19 and J usage is TRBJ1-1; D not certain. The CDR3 is 15 amino acids. V lost 7 bases, J lost 1 base, and 16 bases lay in between. In germline, CDR1 is LNHDA, CDR2 SQIVND (reference sequence). The CDR3 DNA reads TGTGCCAGTAAGGTTCAGGATTCTACGAACACTGAAGCTTTCTTT. Translating it yields CASKVQDSTNTEAFF.

The rearrangement links TRBV10-3 to TRBJ2-2; 10 bases match TRBD1. The CDR3 extends over 14 amino acids. Germline V gives CDR1 ENHRY, CDR2 SYGVKD. V was clipped by 10 bases and J by 3 bases; unmatched bases: 5. Here the CDR3 DNA reads TGTGCCACCGCCGGGACAGGGGACACCGGGGAGCTGTTTTTT. It codes for CATAGTGDTGELFF.

To note about this clone: A junction end diverges from the germline sequence, so it may reflect a read error. The gene calls are TRBV2 and TRBJ1-3; D unclear. CDR1 and CDR2 from the germline V gene are SNHLY and FYNNEI. CDR3 length equals 12 residues. CDR3 loop: CASSEEAGYGSF. The CDR3, as DNA: TGTGCCAGCAGTGAAGAAGCGGGTTATGGGTCCTTT.

This sequence joins TRBV3-1 (or the pseudogene TRBV3-2) and TRBJ1-4, with D perhaps matching TRBD1 (5 bases). The germline gives CDR1 LGHDT, CDR2 YNNKEL (reference sequence). Trimming removed 0 bases from V and 7 bases from J, with 12 bases in between. The CDR3 runs to 15 residues. The CDR3 DNA is TGTGCCAGCAGCCAAGATCCTGGGGCTGTTGAAAAACTGTTTTTT. As protein: CASSQDPGAVEKLFF.

This clone was seen more than once but under ten times. The chain employs TRBV7-9 and TRBJ2-7; no clear D. The germline gives CDR1 SEHNR, CDR2 FQNEAQ (reference sequence). The CDR3 length is 13 residues. The germline V and J ends were trimmed by 1 base and 3 bases, with 7 bases remaining between them. CDR3 DNA: TGTGCCAGCAGCTTAGATCAAAACTACGAGCAGTACTTC. Translation gives CASSLDQNYEQYF.

This chain connects TRBV2 to TRBJ2-6, with D tentatively TRBD1 (8 bases). V dropped 11 bases and J dropped 0 bases, with 20 bases sitting between them. Germline V CDR1 and CDR2: SNHLY, FYNNEI. This CDR3 has 17 amino acids. The CDR3 DNA sequence: TGTGCCGGGGGAGGGGGACAGGTTTTCTCTGGGGCCAACGTCCTGACTTTC. Protein sequence: CAGGGGQVFSGANVLTF.

CDR3 in amino acids: CALSERGQPQHF. The CDR3 DNA sequence: TGTGCCTTATCGGAAAGGGGTCAGCCCCAGCATTTT. The chain links TRBV10-3 to TRBJ1-5, with D tentatively TRBD1 (5 bases). V lost 11 bases, J lost 6 bases, and 14 bases lay in between. Germline lookup yields CDR1 ENHRY and CDR2 SYGVKD. This CDR3 comprises 12 residues.